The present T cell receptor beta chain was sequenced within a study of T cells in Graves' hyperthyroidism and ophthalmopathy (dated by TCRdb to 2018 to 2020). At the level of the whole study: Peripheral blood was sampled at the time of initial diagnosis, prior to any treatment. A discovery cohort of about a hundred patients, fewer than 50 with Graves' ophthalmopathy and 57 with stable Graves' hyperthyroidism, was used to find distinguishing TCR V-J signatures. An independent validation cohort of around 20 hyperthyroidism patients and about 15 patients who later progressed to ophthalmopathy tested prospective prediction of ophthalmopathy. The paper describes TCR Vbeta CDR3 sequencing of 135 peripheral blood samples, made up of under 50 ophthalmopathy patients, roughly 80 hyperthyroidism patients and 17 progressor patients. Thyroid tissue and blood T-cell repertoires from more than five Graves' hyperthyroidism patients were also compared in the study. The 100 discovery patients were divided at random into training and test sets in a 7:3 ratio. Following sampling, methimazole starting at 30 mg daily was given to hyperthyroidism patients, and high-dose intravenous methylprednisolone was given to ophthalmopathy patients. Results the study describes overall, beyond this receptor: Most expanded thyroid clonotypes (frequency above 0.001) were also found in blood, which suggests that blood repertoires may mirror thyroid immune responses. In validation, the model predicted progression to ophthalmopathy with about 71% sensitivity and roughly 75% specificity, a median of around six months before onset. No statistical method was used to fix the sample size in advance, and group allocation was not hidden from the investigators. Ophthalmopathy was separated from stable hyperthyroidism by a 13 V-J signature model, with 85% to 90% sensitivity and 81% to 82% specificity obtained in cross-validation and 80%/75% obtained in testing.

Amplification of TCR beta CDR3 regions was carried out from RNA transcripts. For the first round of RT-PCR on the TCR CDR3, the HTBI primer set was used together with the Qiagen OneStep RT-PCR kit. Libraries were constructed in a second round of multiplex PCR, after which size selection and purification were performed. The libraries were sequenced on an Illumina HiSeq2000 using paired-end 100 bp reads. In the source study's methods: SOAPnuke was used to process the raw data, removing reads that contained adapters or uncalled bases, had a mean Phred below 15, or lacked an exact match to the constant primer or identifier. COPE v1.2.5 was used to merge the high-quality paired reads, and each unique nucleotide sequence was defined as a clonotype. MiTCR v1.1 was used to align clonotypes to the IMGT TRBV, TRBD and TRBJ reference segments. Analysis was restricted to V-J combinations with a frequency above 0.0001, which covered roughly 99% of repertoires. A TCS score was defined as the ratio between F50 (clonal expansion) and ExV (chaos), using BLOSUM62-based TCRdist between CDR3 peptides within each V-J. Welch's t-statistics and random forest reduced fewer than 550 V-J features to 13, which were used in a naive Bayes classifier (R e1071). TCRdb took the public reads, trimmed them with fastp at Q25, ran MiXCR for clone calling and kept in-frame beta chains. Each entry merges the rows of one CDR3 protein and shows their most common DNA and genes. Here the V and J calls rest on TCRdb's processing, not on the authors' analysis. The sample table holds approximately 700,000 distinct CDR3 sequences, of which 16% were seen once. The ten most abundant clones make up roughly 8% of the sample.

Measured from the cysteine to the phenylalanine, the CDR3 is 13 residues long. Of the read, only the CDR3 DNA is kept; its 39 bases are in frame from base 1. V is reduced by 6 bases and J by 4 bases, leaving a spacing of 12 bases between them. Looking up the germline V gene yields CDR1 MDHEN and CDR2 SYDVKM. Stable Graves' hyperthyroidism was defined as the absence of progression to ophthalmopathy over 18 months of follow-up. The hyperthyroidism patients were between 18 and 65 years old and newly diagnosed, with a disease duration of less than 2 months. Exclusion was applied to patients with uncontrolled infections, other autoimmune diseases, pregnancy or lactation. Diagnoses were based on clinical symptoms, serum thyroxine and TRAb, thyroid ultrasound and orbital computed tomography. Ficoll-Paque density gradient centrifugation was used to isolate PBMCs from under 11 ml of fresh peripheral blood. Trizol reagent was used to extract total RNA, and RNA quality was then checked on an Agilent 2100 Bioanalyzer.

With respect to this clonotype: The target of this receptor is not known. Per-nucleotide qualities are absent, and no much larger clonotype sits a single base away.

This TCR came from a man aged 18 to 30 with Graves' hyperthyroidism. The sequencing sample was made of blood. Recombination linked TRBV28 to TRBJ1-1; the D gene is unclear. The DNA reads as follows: TGTGCCAGCAGCACACGAGGGTTCACTGAAGCTTTCTTT. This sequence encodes CASSTRGFTEAFF. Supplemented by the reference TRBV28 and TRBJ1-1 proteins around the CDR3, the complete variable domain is DVKVTQSSRYLVKRTGEKVFLECVQDMDHENMFWYRQDPGLGLRLIYFSYDVKMKEKGDIPEGYSVSREKKERFSLILESASTNQTSMYLCASSTRGFTEAFFGQGTRLTVV.